This entry lists 20 T cell receptor beta chains sequenced from one sample in a study of blood T cell repertoires in COVID-19. The table came from immunoSEQ multiplex PCR; TCRdb's copy has only in-frame clones and leaves some out. The table has approximately 220,000 clones, about 85% seen once. Material: PBMCs or T cells enriched from blood (not recorded which). The receptors shown here come from a man aged 35 to 55 who had recovered from COVID-19.

The gene calls are TRBV7-3 and TRBJ1-2; possibly TRBD1 for D (5 bases). V was cut by 5 bases and J by 5 bases, with 21 bases left in between. Germline V CDR1 and CDR2: SGHTA, FQGTGA. This CDR3 comprises 16 residues. CDR3 amino acids: CASSPRGGTHRYGYTF. For the CDR3, the DNA is TGTGCCAGCAGCCCCCGAGGCGGGACTCACCGATATGGCTACACCTTC. The full variable domain, completed using reference TRBV7-3 and TRBJ1-2, is GAGVSQTPSNKVTEKGKYVELRCDPISGHTALYWYRQSLGQGPEFLIYFQGTGAADDSGLPNDRFFAVRPEGSVSTLKIQRTERGDSAVYLCASSPRGGTHRYGYTFGSGTRLTVV.

The rearrangement links TRBV13 to TRBJ2-7, with 8 positions matching TRBD1. Germline V CDR1 and CDR2: PRHDT, FYEKMQ (reference sequence). This CDR3 has 16 amino acids. Trimming took 4 bases from V and 4 from J; bases not matched to a gene: 12. CDR3 sequence (DNA): TGTGCCAGCAGCTCCCGGTCAACAGGGGGTGGATACGAGCAGTACTTC. It specifies CASSSRSTGGGYEQYF.

This clone appeared a few times. The V and J genes are TRBV28 and TRBJ2-7, with unresolved D. Between the trimmed V and J ends, which lost 2 bases and 6 bases, there was a span of 8 bases. Germline V gene sequence: CDR1 MDHEN, CDR2 SYDVKM. This CDR3 is 12 amino acids long. CDR3 protein: CASSLVEREQYF. CDR3 sequence (DNA): TGTGCCAGCAGTTTAGTCGAGCGCGAGCAGTACTTC.

Remarks on this clone: A read error may produce the germline difference seen at one junction end. This sequence joins TRBV15 and TRBJ1-2, with D possibly TRBD1 on 5 matching bases. Germline lookup yields CDR1 LNHNV and CDR2 YYDKDF (reference sequence). The CDR3 is made up of 15 amino acids. CDR3: CATSGDFSGWDGYTF. In DNA form, the CDR3 reads TGTGCCACCAGCGGAGACTTTTCAGGGTGGGATGGCTACACCTTC.

The chain employs TRBV7-6 and TRBJ2-7; D is ambiguous. The CDR3 is made up of 11 amino acids. Germline V gene sequence: CDR1 SGHVS, CDR2 FNYEAQ. Trimming cost V 5 bases and J 3 bases, with 5 bases left between them. The CDR3, as DNA: TGTGCCAGCAGCACCAGCTACGAGCAGTACTTC. Protein: CASSTSYEQYF.

The gene calls are TRBV19 and TRBJ1-5, with D possibly matching TRBD1 (6 bases). The CDR3 is 17 amino acids. Germline V gene lookup returns CDR1 LNHDA and CDR2 SQIVND (reference sequence). V shed 1 base and J shed 0 bases, with 13 bases lying between them. CDR3 DNA: TGTGCCAGTAGTATAGGGATATACAGGGATAGCAATCAGCCCCAGCATTTT. This translates into CASSIGIYRDSNQPQHF.

The J gene is TRBJ2-7, the V gene TRBV5-1, with D perhaps matching TRBD1 (5 bases). CDR1 is SGHRS and CDR2 is YFSETQ in the germline V gene. Trimming took off 4 bases at V and 4 bases at J, with 12 bases between the two ends. CDR3 length equals 13 residues. The CDR3 region is CASSQDTNYEQYF. The CDR3 nucleotides read TGCGCCAGCAGCCAGGACACAAATTACGAGCAGTACTTC. Full variable domain (missing parts from reference TRBV5-1 and TRBJ2-7): KAGVTQTPRYLIKTRGQQVTLSCSPISGHRSVSWYQQTPGQGLQFLFEYFSETQRNKGNFPGRFSGRQFSNSRSEMNVSTLELGDSALYLCASSQDTNYEQYFGPGTRLTVT.

The V and J genes are TRBV7-9 and TRBJ2-7; 8 nucleotides match TRBD1. Germline CDR1 reads SEHNR; CDR2 reads FQNEAQ (reference sequence). The CDR3 extends over 14 amino acids. V was pared by 5 bases and J by 3 bases, with 6 bases of the junction left unmatched. CDR3 nucleotides: TGTGCCAGCAGCCCAGGGGGCCCGCACTACGAGCAGTACTTC. It is translated as CASSPGGPHYEQYF.

The CDR3 loop reads CASSQVDYPQETQYF. CDR3 nucleotide sequence: TGCGCCAGCAGCCAAGTGGACTACCCCCAAGAGACCCAGTACTTC. The chain joins TRBV4-1 to TRBJ2-5, with D possibly matching TRBD2 (6 bases). Germline CDR1 MGHRA, CDR2 YSYEKL. The V end was cut by 1 base, the J end by 1 base, with 10 bases between. This CDR3 has 15 residues.

This chain joins TRBV5-1 and TRBJ2-7; a weak D match, TRBD1 (6 bases). This CDR3 has 13 amino acids. Germline V gives CDR1 SGHRS, CDR2 YFSETQ. V lost 4 bases to trimming and J lost 3 bases, with 11 bases between them. This CDR3 reads CASSQDSFYEQYF. The CDR3 DNA reads TGCGCCAGCAGCCAGGACAGTTTCTACGAGCAGTACTTC.

The chain recombines TRBV18 with TRBJ1-1; 12 bases are a match to TRBD1. The CDR3 is 16 amino acids. CDR1 and CDR2 (germline): KGHSH, LQKENI. V was clipped by 2 bases and J by 8 bases; unmatched bases: 9. This CDR3 reads CASSPAGQGARSEAFF. The CDR3 region has the DNA TGTGCCAGCTCACCAGCGGGACAGGGGGCGAGATCGGAAGCTTTCTTT.

V gene TRBV13 combines with J gene TRBJ1-1; 9 bases fit TRBD1. This CDR3 has 14 amino acids. Germline V gene sequence: CDR1 PRHDT, CDR2 FYEKMQ (reference sequence). The junction had 2 bases not matched to a gene; V was cut back by 5 bases and J by 1 base. CDR3 region: CASSPGQGNTEAFF. In DNA form, the CDR3 reads TGTGCCAGCAGCCCGGGACAGGGGAACACTGAAGCTTTCTTT.

The J gene is TRBJ1-2, the V gene TRBV29-1; weak D call: TRBD1 (5 bases). Germline V gene data show CDR1 as SQVTM and CDR2 as ANQGSEA. This CDR3 contains 12 residues. Trimming removed 3 bases at V and 5 bases at J, with 10 bases between. CDR3 in DNA: TGCAGCGTTGAGGGGCCAGAGTATGGCTACACCTTC. It translates to CSVEGPEYGYTF.

The rearrangement joins TRBV7-9 to TRBJ2-7; TRBD1 agrees at 7 bases. The CDR3 totals 15 residues. V shed 1 base, J shed 1 base, and the junction held 4 bases outside the gene matches. The germline V gene has CDR1 SEHNR and CDR2 FQNEAQ (reference sequence). The CDR3 sequence: CASSLGQGLSYEQYF. The CDR3 nucleotides read TGTGCCAGCAGCTTAGGACAGGGTCTTTCCTACGAGCAGTACTTC.

As DNA, the CDR3 is TGTGCCAGCAGCTTAGACCGACTAGCGGAGCAGTTCTTC. Protein product: CASSLDRLAEQFF. The V and J genes are TRBV13 and TRBJ2-1, with TRBD2 identical over 8 bases. Germline CDR1 and CDR2: PRHDT and FYEKMQ (reference sequence). Germline trimming cut 1 base from V and 10 bases from J; bases unmatched to any gene: 3. The CDR3 covers 13 residues.

The chain links TRBV29-1 to TRBJ2-7; 7 bases are shared with TRBD2. CDR1 is SQVTM and CDR2 is ANQGSEA in the germline V gene. The junction had 8 bases not matched to a gene; V was cut back by 3 bases and J by 6 bases. This CDR3 is built from 13 residues. The CDR3 region is CSVETSWGLEQYF. The CDR3 bases are TGCAGCGTTGAGACTAGCTGGGGTCTCGAGCAGTACTTC.

The chain joins TRBV27 to TRBJ2-7; 7 bases align to TRBD1. V was pared by 8 bases and J by 7 bases, with 17 bases of the junction left unmatched. This CDR3 is built from 15 residues. Germline CDR1 is MNHEY and CDR2 is SMNVEV (reference sequence). CDR3 sequence (DNA): TGTGCCAGCCAGAGGCGTGGGGACACCAGGGGGGAGCAGTACTTC. It specifies CASQRRGDTRGEQYF.

The chain joins TRBV5-5 to TRBJ1-4, with 9 bases identical to TRBD1. V lost 3 bases and J lost 7; bases outside the gene matches: 7. The V gene's germline CDR1 is SGHKS and CDR2 YYEKEE (reference sequence). The CDR3 runs to 15 residues. Here the CDR3 reads CASSSPGQGGEKLFF. The DNA for the CDR3 is TGTGCCAGCAGCTCTCCGGGACAGGGCGGTGAAAAACTGTTTTTT.

This chain connects TRBV5-4 to TRBJ1-6, with D possibly matching TRBD1 (5 bases). The CDR3 has 15 amino acids. V was cut by 4 bases and J by 10 bases, with 18 bases left in between. CDR1 is SGHNT and CDR2 is YYREEE in the germline V gene (reference sequence). Written as DNA, the CDR3 is TGTGCCAGCAGCCCTGGGCAGGGACTAGGGTCACCCCTCCACTTT. Translation: CASSPGQGLGSPLHF.

The chain is built from TRBV24-1 and TRBJ2-2; TRBD1 agrees at 7 bases. The length of the CDR3 is 16 residues. The trim removed 4 bases at V and 3 bases at J, leaving 7 bases unmatched. Germline assignment: CDR1 KGHDR and CDR2 SFDVKD. In DNA, the CDR3 is TGTGCCACCAGTGACTCTCGACAGGGATACACCGGGGAGCTGTTTTTT. Residues: CATSDSRQGYTGELFF.